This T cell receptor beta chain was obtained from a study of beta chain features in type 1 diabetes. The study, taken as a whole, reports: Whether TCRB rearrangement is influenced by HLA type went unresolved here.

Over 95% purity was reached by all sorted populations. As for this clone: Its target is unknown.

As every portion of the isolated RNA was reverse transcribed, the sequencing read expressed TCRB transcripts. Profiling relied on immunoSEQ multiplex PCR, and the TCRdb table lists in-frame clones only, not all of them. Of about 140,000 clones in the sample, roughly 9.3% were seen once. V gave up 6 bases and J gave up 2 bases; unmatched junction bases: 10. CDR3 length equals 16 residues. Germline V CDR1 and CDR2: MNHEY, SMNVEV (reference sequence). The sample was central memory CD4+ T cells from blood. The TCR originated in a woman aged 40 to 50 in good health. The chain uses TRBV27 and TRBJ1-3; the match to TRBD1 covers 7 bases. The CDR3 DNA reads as TGTGCCAGCAGCCAAACGGGGACAGCGACTGGAAACACCATATATTTT. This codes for CASSQTGTATGNTIYF.